These 14 T cell receptor beta chains came from one sample sequenced in a study of blood T cell repertoires in COVID-19. Using immunoSEQ multiplex PCR, the repertoire was profiled, and TCRdb retains in-frame clones only, with some absent. The sample carries about 160,000 clones, just under 95% recorded once. The source material was peripheral blood. These receptors were taken from a woman aged 45-65 years with acute or convalescent COVID-19.

The chain recombines TRBV28 with TRBJ1-5, with 8 bases lining up with TRBD1. CDR1 and CDR2 (germline): MDHEN, SYDVKM. The J segment lost 1 base and the V segment lost 1 base, leaving 3 bases of the junction unmatched. The CDR3 runs to 16 residues. For the CDR3, the DNA is TGTGCCAGCAGTTTATCAGGGGGCAGGAGCAATCAGCCCCAGCATTTT. Its translation: CASSLSGGRSNQPQHF.

The genes are TRBV10-3 and TRBJ2-2; maybe TRBD1 (5 bases). V lost 3 bases, J lost 0 bases, and 14 bases lay in between. The germline gives CDR1 ENHRY, CDR2 SYGVKD. The CDR3 is made up of 17 amino acids. In DNA, the CDR3 is TGTGCCATCAGTGACAGGGAACCTACCTCGAACACCGGGGAGCTGTTTTTT. This encodes CAISDREPTSNTGELFF.

The CDR3 DNA follows: TGTGCCAGCAGCCGCACCCAGGGTAATGGGGGCTACACCTTC. Protein sequence: CASSRTQGNGGYTF. The genes are TRBV3-1 (or the pseudogene TRBV3-2) and TRBJ1-2, with D possibly matching TRBD1 (5 bases). Germline assignment: CDR1 LGHDT and CDR2 YNNKEL (reference sequence). The CDR3 sequence is 14 residues long. V dropped 4 bases and J dropped 8 bases, with 17 bases sitting between them.

The chain is built from TRBV11-1 and TRBJ2-7; TRBD2 matches at 8 bases. J was trimmed by 5 bases and V by 5 bases; bases with no gene match: 11. Looked up from germline, CDR1 is SGHAT and CDR2 is FQDESV (reference sequence). The CDR3 runs to 15 residues. The CDR3: CASSPGTSFPHEQYF. The CDR3 DNA follows: TGTGCCAGCAGCCCCGGGACTAGTTTTCCCCACGAGCAGTACTTC.

The chain recombines TRBV7-9 with TRBJ1-2; maybe TRBD1 (6 bases). CDR1 and CDR2 (germline): SEHNR, FQNEAQ (reference sequence). This CDR3 region has 16 residues. The V end lost 5 bases, the J end lost 3 bases, and 19 bases lay between the germline ends. The CDR3 bases are TGTGCCAGCAGCCTAGGGGAGACAGGTAGTTACTATGGCTACACCTTC. Protein: CASSLGETGSYYGYTF.

This chain links TRBV5-1 with TRBJ2-1; 10 bases align to TRBD1. The germline V gene has CDR1 SGHRS and CDR2 YFSETQ. The CDR3 runs 15 residues. V was pared by 2 bases and J by 9 bases, with 8 bases of the junction left unmatched. The CDR3 spells CASSLRTGGLSEQFF. CDR3 in DNA: TGCGCCAGCAGCTTACGGACAGGGGGACTTAGTGAGCAGTTCTTC.

The chain employs TRBV3-1 (or the pseudogene TRBV3-2) and TRBJ2-4; 10 positions match TRBD2. J lost 5 bases, V lost 5 bases, and 15 bases had no gene match. Per germline, CDR1 LGHDT and CDR2 YNNKEL (reference sequence). This CDR3 is 18 amino acids long. In DNA, the CDR3 is TGTGCCAGCAGCTTACGGGAGGGCAGCGGGGGGGTGGAAAACATTCAGTACTTC. It codes for CASSLREGSGGVENIQYF.

The CDR3 nucleotides read TGTGCCAGCAGTGGGCAGGGCAATCAGCCCCAGCATTTT. Encoded protein: CASSGQGNQPQHF. The chain uses TRBV25-1 and TRBJ1-5, with D uncertain. In germline, CDR1 is MGHDK, CDR2 SYGVNS. V was trimmed by 4 bases and J by 2 bases, leaving 6 bases between them. CDR3 size: 13 residues.

Only a few counts were recorded for this clone. The chain carries TRBV4-1 and TRBJ1-2; D ambiguous. CDR3 length: 15 residues. Germline V gene data show CDR1 as MGHRA and CDR2 as YSYEKL. V was trimmed by 3 bases and J by 4 bases, leaving 15 bases between them. CDR3 sequence: CASSQGREALYGYTF. The DNA for the CDR3 is TGCGCCAGCAGCCAGGGCCGTGAAGCCCTCTATGGCTACACCTTC.

The count of this clone is one. This chain connects TRBV4-1 to TRBJ1-2, with D uncertain. Germline CDR1 is MGHRA and CDR2 is YSYEKL. This CDR3 spans 12 amino acids. V gave up 0 bases and J gave up 8 bases, with 7 bases separating them. Here the CDR3 DNA reads TGCGCCAGCAGCCAAGAAGGGAGCGGCTACACCTTC. As protein: CASSQEGSGYTF.

The rearrangement joins TRBV18 to TRBJ2-7; TRBD2 matches 12 bases. V shed 3 bases and J 6 bases; nucleotides not matched to a gene: 12. CDR1 and CDR2 from the germline V gene are KGHSH and LQKENI. CDR3 length: 17 amino acids. The CDR3 is CASSPGTSGFILSEQYF. In DNA form, the CDR3 reads TGTGCCAGCTCACCCGGGACTAGCGGGTTTATTTTATCCGAGCAGTACTTC.

The chain joins TRBV9 to TRBJ1-1; 7 nucleotides align to TRBD1. Trimming took 0 bases from V and 5 from J; bases not matched to a gene: 7. The germline V gene encodes CDR1 SGDLS and CDR2 YYNGEE. The CDR3 runs 15 residues. In DNA form, the CDR3 reads TGTGCCAGCAGCGTAGAAGGGGGCGCGAATACTGAAGCTTTCTTT. Amino acids: CASSVEGGANTEAFF.

This sequence joins TRBV6-5 and TRBJ2-5; the D is unclear. The germline gives CDR1 MNHEY, CDR2 SVGAGI. The CDR3 spans 15 residues. V lost 5 bases and J lost 1, with 14 bases in between. CDR3 in DNA: TGTGCCAGCAGTCCTACCCCTGTATCCCAAGAGACCCAGTACTTC. Residues: CASSPTPVSQETQYF.

V usage is TRBV6-2 or TRBV6-3 and J usage is TRBJ1-1; D might be TRBD1 (5 bases). The germline V and J ends were trimmed by 0 bases and 8 bases, with 10 bases remaining between them. The CDR3 extends over 13 amino acids. CDR1 is MNHEY, CDR2 SVGEGT, per germline. The CDR3 reads CASSYSAGLEAFF. The CDR3 DNA reads as TGTGCCAGCAGTTACTCCGCAGGGCTGGAAGCTTTCTTT.